These T cell receptor beta chains were read from a single sample in a study of T-cell memory formation after mild COVID-19. TCRdb reprocessed the 5' RACE reads with MiXCR, giving one entry per CDR3 protein. The table records 400,000 to 450,000 distinct CDR3 sequences, about 20% of them present only once. Material for sequencing was PBMCs or a T cell subset sorted from them (not recorded which). The receptors stem from a man in his late teens or twenties who had mild COVID-19 (a few samples of this study predate the infection). Cell type and time point are not known. Both conserved end residues are part of each CDR3. The order of the fields is V gene, J gene, clone size, D gene, CDR3 DNA, CDR3 protein. The D gene is left open where the match is weak. The size field is filled for only some rows; it gives once, few, many or a size class.

TRBV7-2	TRBJ2-7	few	TRBD2	TGTGCCAGCAGCTTAGGTCCCGGGGGGGGCTACGAGCAGTACTTC	CASSLGPGGGYEQYF
TRBV6-4	TRBJ2-1	few	-	TGTGCCAGCAGTGACCGGAGGGGCGGGAATGAGCAGTTCTTC	CASSDRRGGNEQFF
TRBV6-6	TRBJ1-2	-	-	TGTGCCAGCAACCGGCGGGGATTCTCTTCGGGAGGCTACACCTTC	CASNRRGFSSGGYTF
TRBV7-6	TRBJ2-1	few	TRBD2	TGTGCCAGCAGCTTAGTCGGGGGGGGCCCCATCTTAAGCTCCTACAATGAGCAGTTCTTC	CASSLVGGGPILSSYNEQFF
TRBV20-1	TRBJ2-5	many	-	TGCAGTGCCTATAAGCCACAAGAGACCCAGTACTTC	CSAYKPQETQYF
TRBV5-1	TRBJ2-1	few	TRBD2	TGCGCCAGCAGCCAGGGACTAGCCACGACCTACAATGAGCAGTTCTTC	CASSQGLATTYNEQFF
TRBV20-1	TRBJ2-3	-	TRBD2	TGCAGTGCTAGACCGGGGGGGCCAGCGGATACGCAGTATTTT	CSARPGGPADTQYF
TRBV4-1	TRBJ2-1	-	-	TGCGCCAGCAGCCAAGTTACGGGGGCAGGAGAGCAGTTCTTC	CASSQVTGAGEQFF
TRBV5-1	TRBJ1-4	few	-	TGCGCCAGCAGCATGACCGTGTCAGAGGAAAAACTGTTTTTT	CASSMTVSEEKLFF
TRBV7-9	TRBJ1-1	few	-	TGTGCCAGCAGCTTACCCACCAGGGACCCGAACACTGAAGCTTTCTTT	CASSLPTRDPNTEAFF
TRBV7-2	TRBJ2-7	-	-	TGTGCCAGCAGCATAGGGGACTTTTACGAGCAGTACTTC	CASSIGDFYEQYF
TRBV7-6	TRBJ1-3	-	-	TGTGCCAGCACCTCCTCCCCAGGAAACACCATATATTTT	CASTSSPGNTIYF
TRBV7-3	TRBJ2-2	-	TRBD2	TGTGCCAGCAGCCCCGGGACTAGCGGCACCGGGGAGCTGTTTTTT	CASSPGTSGTGELFF
TRBV5-1	TRBJ1-2	-	TRBD1	TGCGCCAGCAGCCAAGGACAGGGATGGAGAAACTATGGCTACACCTTC	CASSQGQGWRNYGYTF
TRBV27	TRBJ1-6	-	-	TGTGCCAACACAGGGCTTCTCTCTAATTCACCCCTCCACTTT	CANTGLLSNSPLHF
TRBV18	TRBJ1-6	-	-	TGTGCCAGCTCACCAGAATATCGGGGGACTAATTCACCCCTCCACTTT	CASSPEYRGTNSPLHF
TRBV7-9	TRBJ2-1	few	-	TGTGCCAGCAGCTTAGCACGGGCTCTGACCTACAATGAGCAGTTCTTC	CASSLARALTYNEQFF
TRBV5-1	TRBJ2-5	many	TRBD1	TGCGCCAGCCACGATCCGGGACAGCAAGAGACCCAGTACTTC	CASHDPGQQETQYF
TRBV6-5	TRBJ2-3	-	TRBD2	TGTGCCAGCAGTTACCGACTAGCGGGGGGGGGAGATACGCAGTATTTT	CASSYRLAGGGDTQYF
TRBV28	TRBJ1-5	-	-	TGTGCCACCGGGGGGGGGAGCAGAAGCAATCAGCCCCAGCATTTT	CATGGGSRSNQPQHF
TRBV20-1	TRBJ2-5	few	TRBD2	TGCAGTGCTAGAGTAGCGGGGGGCCGTGCCAAAGAGACCCAGTACTTC	CSARVAGGRAKETQYF
TRBV20-1	TRBJ1-3	-	TRBD1	TGCAGTGCCATCTCCGGGACAGGCGGAAACACCATATATTTT	CSAISGTGGNTIYF
TRBV7-6	TRBJ2-7	-	TRBD1	TGTGCCAGCAGCGCCGGGACAGGCTACTCCTACGAGCAGTACTTC	CASSAGTGYSYEQYF
TRBV3-1	TRBJ1-5	-	-	TGTGCCAGCAGCCGTGGGTATGATAGCAATCAGCCCCAGCATTTT	CASSRGYDSNQPQHF
TRBV15	TRBJ2-3	-	TRBD2	TGTGCCACCAGCAGAGAGTTCGGGTTACAAGCGGGACGCACAGATACGCAGTATTTT	CATSREFGLQAGRTDTQYF
TRBV10-3	TRBJ2-7	-	-	TGTGCCATCAGTGAGTCAGCGGCAGAGCAGTACTTC	CAISESAAEQYF
TRBV6-2/TRBV6-3	TRBJ2-5	-	TRBD1	TGTGCCAGCAGTTCCTTACCCCGGGACAGGGTCCAAGAGACCCAGTACTTC	CASSSLPRDRVQETQYF
TRBV7-2	TRBJ1-4	-	TRBD1	TGTGCCAGCAGCCGGACAGGGAGCGCAACTAATGAAAAACTGTTTTTT	CASSRTGSATNEKLFF
TRBV27	TRBJ1-3	few	TRBD1	TGTGCCAGCAGTATAACAGGGGGATCTGGAAACACCATATATTTT	CASSITGGSGNTIYF
TRBV3-1	TRBJ2-4	few	TRBD1	TGTGCCAGCAGCCAACGGGCAGGGGGCGCAGACATTCAGTACTTC	CASSQRAGGADIQYF
TRBV20-1	TRBJ1-2	-	TRBD1	TGCAGTGCTAGAGATTGGGGGACAGGGGGCTATGGCTACACCTTC	CSARDWGTGGYGYTF
TRBV6-5	TRBJ1-5	few	TRBD1	TGTGCCAGCAGTTACGTCCAGGGGGCTCAGCCCCAGCATTTT	CASSYVQGAQPQHF
TRBV12-3/TRBV12-4	TRBJ2-7	few	TRBD2	TGTGCCAGCAGTTTAATAGCGGGGAGGGGCGAGCAGTACTTC	CASSLIAGRGEQYF
TRBV10-3	TRBJ2-6	few	-	TGTGCCACCCGCAGGGTCTCTGGGGCCAACGTCCTGACTTTC	CATRRVSGANVLTF
TRBV4-3	TRBJ1-2	few	-	TGCGCCAGCAGCTATGGCAGGGCTGTCTATGGCTACACCTTC	CASSYGRAVYGYTF
TRBV6-1	TRBJ1-2	-	-	TGTGCCAGCTCTGTGGGGACGCGGAGGGACTATGGCTACACCTTC	CASSVGTRRDYGYTF
TRBV28	TRBJ2-2	once	-	TGTGCCAGCAGTTCGGTCTCTATGGGTACCGGGGAGCTGTTTTTT	CASSSVSMGTGELFF
TRBV28	TRBJ1-2	few	TRBD1	TGTGCCAGCACCCCTTTAGGGGGCAGATATGGCTACACCTTC	CASTPLGGRYGYTF
TRBV18	TRBJ2-3	few	-	TGTGCCAGCTCACCAGCAGCAGATACGCAGTATTTT	CASSPAADTQYF
TRBV4-1	TRBJ2-5	few	-	TGCGCCAGCAGCCGGGACTTGAGGGAGACCCAGTACTTC	CASSRDLRETQYF
TRBV6-1	TRBJ2-1	few	TRBD2	TGTGCCAGCAGGTCACTAGCGGGGGGAAGAATCTTC	CASRSLAGGRIF
TRBV7-2	TRBJ2-7	-	TRBD1	TGTGCCAGCAGCTTAGTACACACAGGGGGCTACGAGCAGTACTTC	CASSLVHTGGYEQYF
TRBV7-2	TRBJ2-5	-	-	TGTGCCAGCAGCTTAGACAGGGCAACACTGGAGACCCAGTACTTC	CASSLDRATLETQYF
TRBV5-1	TRBJ1-6	few	-	TGCGCCAGCAGCGTAACCGGACAGTATTCACCCCTCCACTTT	CASSVTGQYSPLHF
TRBV29-1	TRBJ2-1	-	-	TGCAGCGTTCCAGCGGGCTCCAATGAGCAGTTCTTC	CSVPAGSNEQFF